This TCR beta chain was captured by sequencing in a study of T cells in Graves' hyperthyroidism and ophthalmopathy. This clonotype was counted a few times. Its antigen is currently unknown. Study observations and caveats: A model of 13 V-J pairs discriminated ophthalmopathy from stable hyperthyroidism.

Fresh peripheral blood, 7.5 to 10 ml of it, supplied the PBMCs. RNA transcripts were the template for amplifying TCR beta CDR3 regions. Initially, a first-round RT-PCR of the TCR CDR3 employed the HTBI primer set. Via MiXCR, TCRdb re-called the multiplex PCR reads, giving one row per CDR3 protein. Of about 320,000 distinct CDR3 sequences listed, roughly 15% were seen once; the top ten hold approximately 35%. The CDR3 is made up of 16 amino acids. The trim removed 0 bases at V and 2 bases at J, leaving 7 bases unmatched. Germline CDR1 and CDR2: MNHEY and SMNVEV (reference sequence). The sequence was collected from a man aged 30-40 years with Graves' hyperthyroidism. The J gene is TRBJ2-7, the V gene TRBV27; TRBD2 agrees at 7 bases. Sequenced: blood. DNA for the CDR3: TGTGCCAGCAGTTTATCGGGGGGGAGGGGTACCTACGAGCAGTACTTC. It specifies CASSLSGGRGTYEQYF.